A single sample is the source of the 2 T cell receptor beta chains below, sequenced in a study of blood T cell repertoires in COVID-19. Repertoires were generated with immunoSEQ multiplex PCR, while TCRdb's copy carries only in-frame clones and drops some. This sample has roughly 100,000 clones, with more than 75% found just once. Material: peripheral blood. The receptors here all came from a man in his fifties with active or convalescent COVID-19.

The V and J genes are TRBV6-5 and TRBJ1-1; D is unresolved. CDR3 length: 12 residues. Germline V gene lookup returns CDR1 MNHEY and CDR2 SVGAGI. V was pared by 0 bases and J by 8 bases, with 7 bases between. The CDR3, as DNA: TGTGCCAGCAGTTACTCCGGCAGGGAAGCTTTCTTT. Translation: CASSYSGREAFF.

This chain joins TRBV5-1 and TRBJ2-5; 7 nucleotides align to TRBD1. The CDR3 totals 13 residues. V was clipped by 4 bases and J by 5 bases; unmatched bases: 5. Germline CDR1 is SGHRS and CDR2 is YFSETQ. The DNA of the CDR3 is TGCGCCAGCAGCCCGGACAGGCCTGAGACCCAGTACTTC. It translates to CASSPDRPETQYF.